The 28 T cell receptor beta chains listed next were all sequenced from one sample in a study of CD8 T cells in ankylosing spondylitis (dated by TCRdb to 2016 to 2017). Library preparation was by 5' RACE. Sequenced using an Illumina HiSeq 2500. The raw public data were reprocessed by TCRdb itself: fastp quality trimming at Q25, MiXCR clonotype calling, in-frame beta chains only. One record per CDR3 amino acid sequence lists the most common genes and DNA. The sample yields around 220,000 distinct CDR3 sequences; over 9.5% were counted once. The ten largest make up less than 25% of the sample. The source material was blood, either unsorted or a sorted T cell fraction (not recorded which). These receptors came from a male donor with ankylosing spondylitis or in good health (not recorded which).

This clonotype was counted at least ten times. The chain joins TRBV20-1 to TRBJ2-3; D not resolved. This CDR3 contains 12 residues. Germline assignment: CDR1 DFQATT and CDR2 SNEGSKA (reference sequence). V was cut by 6 bases and J by 1 base, with 8 bases left in between. The CDR3 DNA sequence: TGCAGTGCCCCGCGGCGCACAGATACGCAGTATTTT. As protein: CSAPRRTDTQYF.

This sequence joins TRBV6-1 and TRBJ2-1; 7 bases line up with TRBD1. J lost 9 bases, V lost 8 bases, and 10 bases had no gene match. The CDR3 is 13 amino acids. The germline V gene has CDR1 MNHNS and CDR2 SASEGT. In nucleotides, the CDR3 is TGTGCCAGCGCAAGAAAAGGGGGCAGTGAGCAGTTCTTC. Its translation is CASARKGGSEQFF.

Only a few counts were recorded for this clonotype. The V and J genes are TRBV9 and TRBJ2-7; TRBD1 aligns across 10 bases. The CDR3 is 14 residues long. V shed 2 bases and J 6 bases; nucleotides not matched to a gene: 5. The germline CDR1 and CDR2 sequences are SGDLS and YYNGEE. DNA of the CDR3: TGTGCCAGCAGCGTGGGACAGGGGTCTTTCGAGCAGTACTTC. Translated, it gives CASSVGQGSFEQYF. Full variable domain (remainder filled in from reference TRBV9 and TRBJ2-7): DSGVTQTPKHLITATGQRVTLRCSPRSGDLSVYWYQQSLDQGLQFLIQYYNGEERAKGNILERFSAQQFPDLHSELNLSSLELGDSALYFCASSVGQGSFEQYFGPGTRLTVT.

This clonotype was seen many times. Its ends do not fully match the called genes, so a read error is possible. The V and J genes are TRBV7-7 and TRBJ2-5; the D gene is possibly TRBD1 (6 bases). Germline-derived CDR1 and CDR2 are SSHAT and FNYEAQ (reference sequence). This CDR3 is built from 14 residues. In DNA, the CDR3 is TGTGCTAGCAGCTTACAGGGTGGCAGAGAGACCCAGTACTTC. This gives the protein CASSLQGGRETQYF.

This clonotype was found many times. The V and J genes are TRBV7-9 and TRBJ1-5; 7 nucleotides align to TRBD1. The J segment lost 2 bases and the V segment lost 5 bases, leaving 6 bases of the junction unmatched. The CDR3 has 15 residues. Germline CDR1 is SEHNR and CDR2 is FQNEAQ (reference sequence). CDR3 region: CASSNLDRGNQPQHF. The CDR3 region has the DNA TGTGCCAGCAGCAATCTTGACAGGGGCAATCAGCCCCAGCATTTT.

Ten or more counts support this clonotype. The chain has TRBV20-1 and TRBJ2-7, with D perhaps TRBD1 (5 bases). Trimming took 0 bases from V and 4 from J, leaving 7 bases between them. CDR1 is DFQATT and CDR2 is SNEGSKA in the germline V gene (reference sequence). This CDR3 region has 12 residues. The CDR3 DNA follows: TGCAGTGCTAGAGACCAGGGATACGAGCAGTACTTC. This codes for CSARDQGYEQYF.

This rearrangement joins TRBV12-3 or TRBV12-4 to TRBJ2-2; TRBD1 aligns across 8 bases. V lost 3 bases to trimming and J lost 1 base; unmatched junction nucleotides: 10. The CDR3 consists of 18 residues. CDR3 sequence: CASSFDRIGQGNTGELFF. For the CDR3, the DNA is TGTGCCAGCAGTTTCGACCGAATAGGACAGGGGAACACCGGGGAGCTGTTTTTT.

This clonotype occurred a few times. The V call is TRBV29-1, the J call TRBJ2-7; 7 bases are a match to TRBD1. Germline CDR1 SQVTM, CDR2 ANQGSEA. This CDR3 comprises 15 residues. V shed 0 bases and J 5 bases; nucleotides not matched to a gene: 10. The CDR3 nucleotides read TGCAGCGTTGAAGACCCCCGACAGGGCTCTCACGAGCAGTACTTC. It translates to CSVEDPRQGSHEQYF.

This clonotype was observed many times. V is TRBV27 and J is TRBJ2-1; no definite D call. The V end was cut by 5 bases, the J end by 12 bases, with 17 bases between. The V gene's germline CDR1 is MNHEY and CDR2 SMNVEV (reference sequence). The CDR3 has 13 residues. CDR3 sequence (DNA): TGTGCCAGCAGTAACCCCTCCATAATGATGCAGTTCTTC. This sequence encodes CASSNPSIMMQFF.

This clonotype was counted at least ten times. The V gene is TRBV20-1, the J gene TRBJ2-3; D not certain. V lost 1 base and J 9 bases, leaving 14 bases between the germline ends. This CDR3 is 13 amino acids long. Germline CDR1 DFQATT, CDR2 SNEGSKA (reference sequence). The DNA for the CDR3 is TGCAGTGCTAGAGGTGGCCTAGGGCACACGCAGTATTTT. This codes for CSARGGLGHTQYF.

This clonotype was recorded many times. The chain couples TRBV7-2 to TRBJ2-7; 11 bases agree with TRBD1. This CDR3 is 16 amino acids long. V shed 3 bases, J shed 4 bases, and the junction held 8 bases outside the gene matches. Germline CDR1 SGHTA, CDR2 FQGNSA. CDR3 residues: CASSFQDRGPGYEQYF. Written as DNA, the CDR3 is TGTGCCAGCAGCTTCCAGGACAGGGGGCCGGGGTACGAGCAGTACTTC.

The chain recombines TRBV5-1 with TRBJ1-2; a weak D match, TRBD1 (6 bases). The length of the CDR3 is 14 residues. CDR1 SGHRS and CDR2 YFSETQ come from the germline V gene. Trimming stripped 7 bases from V and 1 base from J, with 14 bases between. CDR3 nucleotide sequence: TGCGCCAGCGGCGAGGACAGTTTTAACTATGGCTACACCTTC. Its translation is CASGEDSFNYGYTF.

This clonotype was detected ten times or more. This chain uses TRBV5-1 with TRBJ2-6; D may match TRBD1 or TRBD2 (5 bases each). The CDR3 contains 16 residues. CDR1 is SGHRS and CDR2 is YFSETQ in the germline V gene. Between the trimmed V and J ends, which lost 4 bases and 2 bases, there was a span of 13 bases. As DNA, the CDR3 is TGCGCCAGCAGCCTTATTGGGGGAACTGGGGCCAACGTCCTGACTTTC. Its translation: CASSLIGGTGANVLTF.

This clonotype showed up just a few times. This chain connects TRBV20-1 to TRBJ2-3; D is possibly TRBD1 (7 bases). From germline, CDR1 is DFQATT and CDR2 SNEGSKA (reference sequence). The V gene lost 6 bases and the J gene lost 1 base, with 17 bases spanning the gap. The CDR3 has 15 residues. CDR3 DNA: TGCAGTGCCCCGGACAGGCGGGAAGGCACAGATACGCAGTATTTT. This encodes CSAPDRREGTDTQYF.

This clonotype was seen a few times. This chain connects TRBV20-1 to TRBJ2-3, with D possibly TRBD2 on 5 matching bases. The V gene lost 4 bases and the J gene lost 0 bases, with 11 bases spanning the gap. The CDR3 length is 14 residues. Per germline, CDR1 DFQATT and CDR2 SNEGSKA (reference sequence). The CDR3 sequence: CSAKDTGSTDTQYF. The CDR3 region has the DNA TGCAGTGCTAAGGATACGGGGAGCACAGATACGCAGTATTTT.

This clonotype was counted many times. V and J are TRBV12-3 or TRBV12-4 and TRBJ1-1; D is unclear. The V end lost 6 bases, the J end lost 4 bases, and 18 bases lay between the germline ends. The CDR3 totals 15 residues. Here the CDR3 DNA reads TGTGCCAGCAGGGCCCGAAACCTTCCCGGCACTGAAGCTTTCTTT. It codes for CASRARNLPGTEAFF.

This chain links TRBV3-1 with TRBJ2-1; D is possibly TRBD1 (6 bases). The ends were cut back, 4 bases at V and 8 bases at J, with 12 bases in the middle. CDR1 is LGHDT, CDR2 YNNKEL, per germline (reference sequence). The CDR3 sequence is 13 residues long. The CDR3 is CASSPLRGDEQFF. The CDR3 region has the DNA TGTGCCAGCAGCCCCCTCAGGGGTGATGAGCAGTTCTTC.

There are many counts of this clonotype. The chain combines TRBV24-1 with TRBJ1-3, with D hard to call. The CDR3 is 15 residues long. From germline, CDR1 is KGHDR and CDR2 SFDVKD. Trimming took 2 bases from V and 0 from J, leaving 7 bases between them. CDR3 in amino acids: CATSDYGSSGNTIYF. The DNA for the CDR3 is TGTGCCACCAGTGATTACGGGTCCTCTGGAAACACCATATATTTT.

There are many counts of this clonotype. The CDR3, as DNA: TGTGCCACGATGAGGGGGTTTGGCTACACCTTC. Its translation: CATMRGFGYTF. The V and J genes are TRBV12-3 or TRBV12-4 and TRBJ1-2; a weak D match, TRBD1 (6 bases). This CDR3 region has 11 residues. Between the trimmed V and J ends, which lost 10 bases and 7 bases, there was a span of 13 bases.

The table lists this clonotype with many counts. The chain links TRBV12-3 or TRBV12-4 to TRBJ1-1; no clear D. The CDR3 sequence is 14 residues long. Trimming took off 6 bases at V and 2 bases at J, with 13 bases between the two ends. CDR3 sequence (DNA): TGTGCCAGCAGCCCTCAAAGGATTAACACTGAAGCTTTCTTT. Amino acid sequence: CASSPQRINTEAFF.

This clonotype was observed many times. This sequence joins TRBV24-1 and TRBJ2-7, with 7 nucleotides matching TRBD2. Germline CDR1 is KGHDR and CDR2 is SFDVKD. J gave up 2 bases and V 3 bases, and 9 bases lay outside the gene matches. This CDR3 comprises 16 residues. CDR3 sequence reads: CATSDGKRGAAYEQYF. In DNA form, the CDR3 reads TGTGCCACCAGTGATGGGAAGCGGGGTGCCGCCTACGAGCAGTACTTC.

This clonotype was seen a handful of times. This chain uses TRBV19 with TRBJ1-5; possibly TRBD1 for D (5 bases). The CDR3 sequence is 15 residues long. The germline CDR1 and CDR2 sequences are LNHDA and SQIVND (reference sequence). Trimming cost V 3 bases and J 4 bases, with 13 bases left between them. The CDR3 DNA follows: TGTGCCAGTAGTATCGGACCGAGGGGAAATCAGCCCCAGCATTTT. It yields the protein CASSIGPRGNQPQHF.

On this clonotype: A read error is possible here, since a much larger clone lies one base away. This rearrangement joins TRBV3-1 to TRBJ1-2; TRBD1 is a possible D gene (5 bases). CDR1 and CDR2 from the germline V gene are LGHDT and YNNKEL (reference sequence). Trimming shortened V by 5 bases and J by 3 bases, and 16 bases separated the two germline ends. This CDR3 has 15 amino acids. The DNA for the CDR3 is TGTGCCAGCAGCAACGGACGGATGGGGGACTATGGCTACACCTTC. It yields the protein CASSNGRMGDYGYTF. The whole variable domain, filled in from reference TRBV3-1 and TRBJ1-2, reads DTAVSQTPKYLVTQMGNDKSIKCEQNLGHDTMYWYKQDSKKFLKIMFSYNNKELIINETVPNRFSPKSPDKAHLNLHINSLELGDSAVYFCASSNGRMGDYGYTFGSGTRLTVV.

This clonotype was observed many times. The chain has TRBV5-5 and TRBJ2-5; no definite D call. Trimming pared 0 bases from V and 5 bases from J, leaving 5 bases between. The CDR3 has 12 amino acids. The germline V gene has CDR1 SGHKS and CDR2 YYEKEE (reference sequence). This CDR3 reads CASSLAVETQYF. In nucleotides, the CDR3 is TGTGCCAGCAGCTTGGCTGTGGAGACCCAGTACTTC.

Concerning this clonotype itself: Relative to the germline gene, one junction end is altered; a read error may explain this. The chain is built from TRBV20-1 and TRBJ2-3; D is unclear. Germline values: CDR1 DFQATT, CDR2 SNEGSKA (reference sequence). The CDR3 runs to 14 residues. In nucleotides, the CDR3 is TGCAGTGCTAGAGACCACAATAGCAGAGATACGCAGTATTTT. As protein: CSARDHNSRDTQYF.

This clonotype was seen more than once but under ten times. The chain carries TRBV28 and TRBJ2-4; 9 bases map to TRBD1. The CDR3 length is 14 residues. With V trimmed by 3 bases and J by 9 bases, 6 bases remained unmatched. Germline values: CDR1 MDHEN, CDR2 SYDVKM. The CDR3 region has the DNA TGTGCCAGCAGTTTGGAGGGACAGGGTGGCATTCAGTACTTC. It is translated as CASSLEGQGGIQYF.

At least ten counts were recorded for this clonotype. This chain joins TRBV5-1 and TRBJ2-2; D is unclear. This CDR3 has 13 residues. CDR1 is SGHRS, CDR2 YFSETQ, per germline. Trimming stripped 0 bases from V and 4 bases from J, with 4 bases between. Here the CDR3 reads CASSLETTGELFF. CDR3 sequence (DNA): TGCGCCAGCAGCTTGGAAACCACCGGGGAGCTGTTTTTT.

This clonotype was found many times. The CDR3 here is CASSAVGTLAKNIQYF. CDR3 nucleotide sequence: TGTGCCAGCAGCGCCGTCGGGACTTTGGCCAAAAACATTCAGTACTTC. The chain joins TRBV7-2 to TRBJ2-4, with D tentatively TRBD2 (6 bases). Germline V gene sequence: CDR1 SGHTA, CDR2 FQGNSA. This CDR3 is built from 16 residues. Trimming took 5 bases from V and 1 from J, leaving 15 bases between them.